These 7 T cell receptor beta chains came from one sample sequenced in a study of identical twins. From the 5' RACE reads, TCRdb called clonotypes with MiXCR, one entry per CDR3 protein. In the table there are about 190,000 distinct CDR3 sequences, roughly 15% of which are singletons. These same data were also listed under a study on T cells expressing NK-cell markers.

Sequenced material: CD8+ T cells sorted from blood. All receptors derive from a young woman in good health.

The chain links TRBV12-3 or TRBV12-4 to TRBJ2-5, with TRBD1 matching over 7 bases. CDR3 size: 15 residues. Losses at the gene ends were 4 bases for V and 5 bases for J; bases not matched to a gene: 10. CDR3 in amino acids: CASSSEERGLETQYF. DNA of the CDR3: TGTGCCAGCAGTTCCGAGGAGAGGGGGCTGGAGACCCAGTACTTC.

The chain has TRBV27 and TRBJ2-6; D perhaps matches TRBD2 (5 bases). There are 17 residues in the CDR3. The ends were cut back, 6 bases at V and 4 bases at J, with 19 bases in the middle. Looked up from germline, CDR1 is MNHEY and CDR2 is SMNVEV (reference sequence). CDR3 sequence: CASSFNGGGSGANVLTF. CDR3 nucleotides: TGTGCCAGCAGCTTTAATGGCGGCGGGTCCGGGGCCAACGTCCTGACTTTC.

This clonotype is judged medium-sized. CDR3 region: CASTSWVTYNEQFF. The CDR3, as DNA: TGTGCCAGCACCTCCTGGGTAACCTACAATGAGCAGTTCTTC. V is TRBV12-3 or TRBV12-4 and J is TRBJ2-1; no reliable D call. The germline V and J ends were trimmed by 7 bases and 2 bases, with 12 bases remaining between them. The CDR3 contains 14 residues.

The CDR3 DNA follows: TGCAGCGTTGCCCTCGCGGGGCGGCAGTTCTTC. It specifies CSVALAGRQFF. The chain uses TRBV29-1 and TRBJ2-1; a possible D gene is TRBD2 (6 bases). CDR3 length equals 11 residues. Trimming shortened V by 4 bases and J by 12 bases, and 13 bases separated the two germline ends. CDR1 is SQVTM, CDR2 ANQGSEA, per germline.

The V gene is TRBV5-4, the J gene TRBJ2-1; D may be TRBD1 or TRBD2 (5 bases each). The germline V gene encodes CDR1 SGHNT and CDR2 YYREEE (reference sequence). The CDR3 runs to 15 residues. Trimming left V 4 bases short and J 10 bases short, with 21 bases between. The CDR3 DNA reads TGTGCCAGCAGCGATGATAGTAAAAGAGGGGACGAGCAGTTCTTC. This translates into CASSDDSKRGDEQFF.

The V and J genes are TRBV10-2 and TRBJ2-1; TRBD2 aligns across 10 bases. Germline CDR1 is WSHSY and CDR2 is SAAADI. The V gene end was trimmed by 5 bases and the J gene end by 5 bases; junction bases not matched to a gene: 6. The CDR3 is 15 residues long. The DNA for the CDR3 is TGCGCCAGCAGTCTAGCGGGAGTTTGGCACAATGAGCAGTTCTTC. This sequence encodes CASSLAGVWHNEQFF.

This clonotype was counted a few times. V usage is TRBV6-5 and J usage is TRBJ2-7; no definite D call. The germline CDR1 and CDR2 sequences are MNHEY and SVGAGI. The CDR3 covers 11 residues. Trimming pared 8 bases from V and 3 bases from J, leaving 8 bases between. DNA for the CDR3: TGTGCCAGCCAAGTGAACTACGAGCAGTACTTC. Translating gives CASQVNYEQYF.